This T cell receptor beta chain comes out of a study of blood T cell repertoires in COVID-19. Study information: Samples representing acute and convalescent COVID-19 were sourced from the United States, Italy and Spain.

In the source study's methods: Researchers report that nucleated cell counts were estimated from reference gene primer amplification. This table comes from immunoSEQ multiplex PCR, and its TCRdb copy is limited to in-frame clones, with some not included. Clone size and V and J calls were adopted from that table, with D and trimming inferred from the DNA. Of some 450,000 clones listed, roughly 90% are singletons. During active infection, Seattle patients enrolled and were then monitored through disease. This CDR3 region has 15 residues. The V and J ends lost 3 bases and 10 bases, in that order; junction bases with no gene match: 9. Germline V gives CDR1 LNHDA, CDR2 SQIVND (reference sequence).

The origin of this receptor is a man in his late teens or twenties with COVID-19, enrolled during active disease. This chain uses TRBV19 with TRBJ2-1; 10 positions match TRBD2. The sample taken for sequencing was peripheral blood. The CDR3 nucleotides read TGTGCCAGTAGTATTTACCTAGCGGGAGAAGCCGAGCAGTTCTTC. Its translation is CASSIYLAGEAEQFF.